This T cell receptor beta chain comes out of a study of cytomegalovirus exposure and HLA in healthy donors. Comments on this clone: The antigen is undetermined.

PCR involved 60 Vbeta and 13 Jbeta primers. Sequencing was performed with immunoSEQ multiplex PCR; in TCRdb, only in-frame clones are kept and a portion is missing. The data contain roughly 190,000 clones, around four fifths of them singletons. Germline V gene sequence: CDR1 LNHDA, CDR2 SQIVND (reference sequence). CDR3 length: 14 residues. V lost 5 bases and J lost 5, with 15 bases in between. Study observations and caveats: About 87% or about 30% of the time was how often most TCR beta V segments were productive, according to an earlier analysis. An assumption of roughly uniform sequencing depth across donors underlay the presence/absence analyses. Overall, roughly 170 TCR beta chains were annotated as cytomegalovirus-associated.

The chain uses TRBV19 and TRBJ2-5, with TRBD1 as a possible D gene (5 bases). This TCR was recovered from a woman between 40 and 55 years old in good health and CMV-seronegative. The sample was PBMCs. CDR3 bases: TGTGCCAGTAGTCTTCAGGGCCCCGGGGAGACCCAGTACTTC. Protein: CASSLQGPGETQYF.